One sample yielded the 20 T cell receptor beta chains listed below, sequenced in a study of beta chain features in type 1 diabetes. Study conclusions and caveats: Significant though moderate, a shortening of TCRB CDR3s appeared in all four CD4+ subsets of Type 1 diabetes patients.

Sequencing targeted expressed TCRB transcripts, as all isolated RNA had been reverse transcribed. The protocol was immunoSEQ multiplex PCR, while the TCRdb copy is restricted to in-frame clones and leaves out a portion. The sample yields 20,000 to 25,000 clones, under 70% seen once. Their antigen targets remain unknown. The sequenced sample was stem cell memory CD4+ T cells from blood. The receptor source for this set is a woman in her thirties or forties with type 1 diabetes.

A few counts support this clone. This sequence joins TRBV4-1 and TRBJ1-4; D is ambiguous. CDR1 is MGHRA, CDR2 YSYEKL, per germline. Trimming shortened V by 4 bases and J by 6 bases, and 6 bases separated the two germline ends. The CDR3 is 12 amino acids. CDR3: CASSPRDEKLFF. DNA of the CDR3: TGCGCCAGCAGCCCTCGAGATGAAAAACTGTTTTTT.

A single count supports this clone. The CDR3 loop is CASSLTGARFETQYF. CDR3 nucleotides: TGCGCCAGCAGCTTGACAGGGGCCAGATTCGAGACCCAGTACTTC. The chain joins TRBV5-1 to TRBJ2-5, with 7 bases matching TRBD1. CDR1 is SGHRS and CDR2 is YFSETQ in the germline V gene. The CDR3 totals 15 residues. V shed 1 base, J shed 5 bases, and the junction held 8 bases outside the gene matches.

The V and J genes are TRBV6-5 and TRBJ1-1; D is ambiguous. V was shortened by 5 bases and J by 1 base, with 8 bases between the two germline ends. The CDR3 consists of 13 residues. In germline, CDR1 is MNHEY, CDR2 SVGAGI. In DNA, the CDR3 is TGTGCCAGCAGTCTCCTCCCGAACACTGAAGCTTTCTTT. Protein product: CASSLLPNTEAFF.

The gene calls are TRBV5-4 and TRBJ1-4; D gene unclear. The V and J ends lost 4 bases and 6 bases respectively, with 16 bases between them. The CDR3 sequence is 15 residues long. Germline CDR1 SGHNT, CDR2 YYREEE (reference sequence). Here the CDR3 DNA reads TGTGCCAGCAGCCCGGGGTCCGGGCCCTATGAAAAACTGTTTTTT. This codes for CASSPGSGPYEKLFF.

This clone has a handful of counts. The chain joins TRBV7-2 to TRBJ2-1, with 9 bases identical to TRBD1. The ends lost 5 bases at V and 8 bases at J; junction bases unmatched: 10. The CDR3 runs 15 residues. Germline V gene lookup returns CDR1 SGHTA and CDR2 FQGNSA. The CDR3 reads CASSRSGQGIDEQFF. In DNA form, the CDR3 reads TGTGCCAGCAGCCGCTCGGGACAGGGAATTGATGAGCAGTTCTTC.

This chain uses TRBV12-5 with TRBJ2-5; 7 bases map to TRBD1. Germline V gene lookup returns CDR1 LGHNT and CDR2 FRNRAP. The CDR3 runs 13 residues. The junction had 5 bases not matched to a gene; V was cut back by 6 bases and J by 4 bases. The CDR3 DNA reads as TGTGCTAGTGGACAGGGGTTGGCAGAGACCCAGTACTTC. Protein sequence: CASGQGLAETQYF.

The chain carries TRBV5-1 and TRBJ1-2; maybe TRBD1 (6 bases). V was clipped by 5 bases and J by 6 bases, with 14 bases between them. This CDR3 region has 13 residues. Germline V gene data show CDR1 as SGHRS and CDR2 as YFSETQ. CDR3 nucleotide sequence: TGCGCCAGCAGAACCGGGACAAATAATGGCTACACCTTC. This sequence encodes CASRTGTNNGYTF.

V gene TRBV6-5 combines with J gene TRBJ2-1, with D possibly matching TRBD2 (6 bases). The CDR3 is made up of 11 amino acids. Germline lookup yields CDR1 MNHEY and CDR2 SVGAGI. Trimming cost V 5 bases and J 12 bases, with 11 bases left between them. The CDR3, as DNA: TGTGCCAGCAGTGACCGGGACTGGCAGTTCTTC. It encodes CASSDRDWQFF.

The CDR3 sequence: CASRSKFSGSSHNEQFF. Here the CDR3 DNA reads TGTGCCAGCAGATCGAAATTTAGCGGGAGTTCACACAATGAGCAGTTCTTC. The chain employs TRBV7-2 and TRBJ2-1; 9 bases line up with TRBD2. The V and J ends lost 6 bases and 5 bases, in that order; junction bases with no gene match: 14. From germline, CDR1 is SGHTA and CDR2 FQGNSA. CDR3 length equals 17 residues. The whole variable domain, filled in from reference TRBV7-2 and TRBJ2-1, reads GAGVSQSPSNKVTEKGKDVELRCDPISGHTALYWYRQSLGQGLEFLIYFQGNSAPDKSGLPSDRFSAERTGGSVSTLTIQRTQQEDSAVYLCASRSKFSGSSHNEQFFGPGTRLTVL.

This clone was seen only once. The DNA of the CDR3 is TGTGCCAGCAGTTTAAGGCGGGGGGCGGCCTACAATGAGCAGTTCTTC. Its translation is CASSLRRGAAYNEQFF. This rearrangement joins TRBV28 to TRBJ2-1, with 8 bases aligning to TRBD2. V lost 2 bases, J lost 2 bases, and 5 bases stayed unmatched. Germline V lookup: CDR1 MDHEN, CDR2 SYDVKM. The CDR3 spans 16 residues.

The sample holds a few counts of this clone. This rearrangement joins TRBV29-1 to TRBJ1-5; 10 bases agree with TRBD1. The CDR3 contains 13 residues. Unmatched junction bases numbered 5, after V lost 7 bases and J lost 5 bases. Germline CDR1 reads SQVTM; CDR2 reads ANQGSEA. The CDR3 is CSATGTGDQPQHF. The CDR3 DNA sequence: TGCAGCGCCACCGGGACAGGGGATCAGCCCCAGCATTTT.

The genes are TRBV2 and TRBJ2-3; 7 bases are shared with TRBD1. Germline trimming cut 0 bases from V and 2 bases from J; bases unmatched to any gene: 5. The CDR3 consists of 16 residues. CDR1 SNHLY and CDR2 FYNNEI come from the germline V gene. The CDR3 DNA sequence: TGTGCCAGCAGTGAAGCGGGGGACAGCCTCACAGATACGCAGTATTTT. Encoded protein: CASSEAGDSLTDTQYF.

This clone was picked up one time. This chain connects TRBV5-1 to TRBJ1-4; weak D call: TRBD1 (6 bases). Per germline, CDR1 SGHRS and CDR2 YFSETQ. Trimming stripped 5 bases from V and 8 bases from J, with 13 bases between. The CDR3 spans 13 residues. The CDR3 loop reads CASRTMDREKLFF. DNA for the CDR3: TGCGCCAGCAGAACCATGGACAGAGAAAAACTGTTTTTT. Drawing the rest from reference TRBV5-1 and TRBJ1-4, the complete variable domain is KAGVTQTPRYLIKTRGQQVTLSCSPISGHRSVSWYQQTPGQGLQFLFEYFSETQRNKGNFPGRFSGRQFSNSRSEMNVSTLELGDSALYLCASRTMDREKLFFGSGTQLSVL.

This clone appeared a few times. The chain carries TRBV5-4 and TRBJ1-2; D is unclear. V lost 3 bases and J lost 8, with 14 bases in between. CDR1 SGHNT and CDR2 YYREEE come from the germline V gene (reference sequence). CDR3 length: 13 amino acids. The CDR3 DNA sequence: TGTGCCAGCAGCTCGGAGTCCTACGGGGGCTACACCTTC. This gives the protein CASSSESYGGYTF.

This clone was found once. The chain is built from TRBV27 and TRBJ2-3; tentatively, D is TRBD2 (5 bases). This CDR3 comprises 15 residues. Between the trimmed V and J ends, which lost 5 bases and 6 bases, there was a span of 18 bases. Germline V gene lookup returns CDR1 MNHEY and CDR2 SMNVEV (reference sequence). DNA for the CDR3: TGTGCCAGCAGTGTCCACCGTCGGGGAAGGGATACGCAGTATTTT. Translating it yields CASSVHRRGRDTQYF.

This clone showed up just a few times. The gene calls are TRBV19 and TRBJ2-3; 8 bases are a match to TRBD2. The germline V gene has CDR1 LNHDA and CDR2 SQIVND (reference sequence). With V trimmed by 3 bases and J by 2 bases, 7 bases remained unmatched. The CDR3 has 16 amino acids. This CDR3 is CASSMGSGTVTDTQYF. As DNA, the CDR3 is TGTGCCAGTAGTATGGGTAGCGGGACTGTCACAGATACGCAGTATTTT.

J is TRBJ2-1 and V is TRBV7-9; 9 bases agree with TRBD2. The CDR3 has 17 residues. V lost 6 bases to trimming and J lost 5 bases; unmatched junction nucleotides: 14. CDR1 is SEHNR, CDR2 FQNEAQ, per germline (reference sequence). The CDR3 DNA reads as TGTGCCAGCAGATCGAAATTTAGCGGGAGTTCACACAATGAGCAGTTCTTC. This gives the protein CASRSKFSGSSHNEQFF.

The V gene is TRBV29-1, the J gene TRBJ1-1, with D unresolved. This CDR3 is built from 14 residues. The V end was cut by 7 bases, the J end by 5 bases, with 20 bases between. Germline V gene lookup returns CDR1 SQVTM and CDR2 ANQGSEA. Here the CDR3 reads CSAALASGGTEAFF. The DNA for the CDR3 is TGCAGCGCGGCTCTGGCTTCGGGAGGGACTGAAGCTTTCTTT.

The CDR3 nucleotides are TGTGCCAGCAGCGTAGTGCCCAGCGGGAGGGCTACAGATACGCAGTATTTT. As protein: CASSVVPSGRATDTQYF. The chain has TRBV9 and TRBJ2-3; 10 bases map to TRBD2. The CDR3 is 17 residues long. V shed 0 bases, J shed 3 bases, and the junction held 7 bases outside the gene matches. Germline V CDR1 and CDR2: SGDLS, YYNGEE.

The gene calls are TRBV28 and TRBJ1-6; no clear D gene. Trimming cost V 2 bases and J 9 bases, with 14 bases left between them. CDR1 is MDHEN and CDR2 is SYDVKM in the germline V gene. CDR3 length: 15 amino acids. Here the CDR3 reads CASSLPRSVVSPLHF. The CDR3 coding sequence is TGTGCCAGCAGTTTACCCAGAAGTGTTGTTTCACCCCTCCACTTT.